This TCR beta chain stems from a study of vaccination and CD4 T cells after COVID-19. Treatment noted: approximately 10-day PBMC culture with coronavirus spike peptide pools or control peptides (ViraFEST assay). For ViraFEST, peptide pools expanded antigen-specific T cells, after which the TCRs were sequenced. Germline values: CDR1 SGHAT, CDR2 FQNNGV. The ends were cut back, 7 bases at V and 1 base at J, with 5 bases in the middle. This CDR3 spans 11 amino acids. CD4+ T cells that had been cultured provided DNA sequenced with the Oncomine TCR Beta short-read assay. TCRdb re-derived calls from the PCR reads in MiXCR, one entry per CDR3 protein. In the table there are more than 15,000 distinct CDR3 sequences, 45% to 65% of which are singletons. Worth noting for this clonotype: The antigen remains unidentified.

The source is a human donor with COVID-19. The chain recombines TRBV11-2 with TRBJ2-7, with D unresolved. The material sequenced was cultured CD4+ T cells from blood, taken after SARS-CoV-2 vaccination. For the CDR3, the DNA is TGTGCCAGCACCCCTTCCTACGAGCAGTACTTC. Translating gives CASTPSYEQYF.